The 27 T cell receptor beta chains below were found in one sample sequenced in a study of T cells in women clearing cervical HPV infection. TCRdb keeps only in-frame clones here, not all; method: immunoSEQ multiplex PCR. The sample totals roughly 22,000 clones. The sample consisted of blood buffy coat. Source of these receptors: a woman aged 18 to 75 with a cervical HPV16 infection that either progressed to CIN3+ or cleared (not recorded which).

A remark on this clone: The sequence runs out 3 residues before the end of the CDR3; the remainder is reconstructed from the germline J gene. This chain joins TRBV2 and TRBJ2-1, with 9 positions matching TRBD2. Germline loops: CDR1 SNHLY, CDR2 FYNNEI. Unmatched junction bases numbered 8, after V lost 6 bases and J lost 5 bases. This CDR3 is built from 15 residues. The CDR3 bases that were read are TGTGCCAGCAGCTTCGAGCGGGGGGACCACAATGAG. This encodes CASSFERGDHNE. The full CDR3 protein is CASSFERGDHNEQFF. Variable domain in full (rest from reference TRBV2 and TRBJ2-1): EPEVTQTPSHQVTQMGQEVILRCVPISNHLYFYWYRQILGQKVEFLVSFYNNEISEKSEIFDDQFSVERPDGSNFTLKIRSTKLEDSAMYFCASSFERGDHNEQFFGPGTRLTVL.

Concerning this clone itself: The observed sequence ends 3 residues before the CDR3 terminus, with the missing tail filled in from the germline J gene. The V and J genes are TRBV20-1 and TRBJ2-7; 10 bases match TRBD2. V dropped 6 bases and J dropped 3; count of bases not matched to a gene: 5. Germline V gene lookup returns CDR1 DFQATT and CDR2 SNEGSKA (reference sequence). The CDR3 sequence is 13 residues long. The part of the CDR3 DNA that was read is TGCAGTGCCTTAGCGGGGGGATTCTACGAG. As protein: CSALAGGFYE. The whole CDR3 reads CSALAGGFYEQYF.

A word on this clone: The read falls 3 residues short of the CDR3 end, and the missing part is taken from the germline J gene. V usage is TRBV11-3 and J usage is TRBJ1-1; the match to TRBD1 covers 9 bases. Unmatched junction bases numbered 5, after V lost 4 bases and J lost 5 bases. This CDR3 region has 14 residues. Per the germline V gene, CDR1 is SGHNT and CDR2 is YENEEA. CDR3 DNA (partial): TGTGCCAGCAGCTCAAACAGGGGGCAGACTGAA. It specifies CASSSNRGQTE. The whole CDR3 reads CASSSNRGQTEAFF.

Of note for this clone: The observed sequence ends 3 residues before the CDR3 terminus, with the missing tail filled in from the germline J gene. The J gene is TRBJ2-2, the V gene TRBV20-1; D is unclear. There are 15 residues in the CDR3. Germline V lookup: CDR1 DFQATT, CDR2 SNEGSKA (reference sequence). The V gene lost 0 bases and the J gene lost 3 bases, with 11 bases spanning the gap. Incomplete CDR3 DNA: TGCAGTGCTAGAGATTTTTCCGCGGACACCGGGGAG. This encodes CSARDFSADTGE. The complete CDR3 reads CSARDFSADTGELFF.

As for this clone: The read finishes 3 residues shy of the CDR3 end, and the germline J gene is used to complete it. The chain is built from TRBV2 and TRBJ2-6; D might be TRBD1 (5 bases). CDR1 is SNHLY and CDR2 is FYNNEI in the germline V gene. The CDR3 consists of 19 residues. The ends were cut back, 4 bases at V and 0 bases at J, with 19 bases in the middle. This chain's CDR3 is CASSVGFDRFNSGANVLTF. CDR3 DNA, as far as it was read: TGTGCCAGCAGTGTTGGGTTTGACAGATTCAACTCTGGGGCCAACGTC.

Points on this clone: The observed sequence ends 3 residues before the CDR3 terminus, with the missing tail filled in from the germline J gene. This chain joins TRBV28 and TRBJ2-3; 7 bases are a match to TRBD1. This CDR3 is built from 15 residues. Germline assignment: CDR1 MDHEN and CDR2 SYDVKM. CDR3 DNA (partial): TGTGCCAGCAGTCCCCAGGGGGAAGGCAATCAGCCG. The encoded protein is CASSPQGEGNQP. The full CDR3 sequence reads CASSPQGEGNQPQYF.

The CDR3 bases that were read are TGCGCCAGCCGACTCCTCCCTGAGGGGAATGAG. Its protein product is CASRLLPEGNE. The CDR3, in full, reads CASRLLPEGNEQFF. The chain is built from TRBV5-1 and TRBJ2-1; D may match TRBD1 or TRBD2 (5 bases each). The sequence runs out 3 residues before the end of the CDR3; the remainder is reconstructed from the germline J gene. CDR1 and CDR2 (germline): SGHRS, YFSETQ. The V end was cut by 7 bases, the J end by 7 bases, with 18 bases between. The CDR3 totals 14 residues.

A word on this clone: The read ends 3 residues shy of where the CDR3 ends; the end is completed using the germline J gene. The chain carries TRBV11-2 and TRBJ2-3; a weak D match, TRBD2 (6 bases). This CDR3 is built from 15 residues. Trimming took off 6 bases at V and 6 bases at J, with 19 bases between the two ends. Looked up from germline, CDR1 is SGHAT and CDR2 is FQNNGV. The chain's CDR3 is CASREGRAPLDTQYF. The DNA read from the CDR3 is TGTGCCAGCAGGGAGGGGAGAGCCCCTTTGGATACG.

Comment on this clone: The CDR3 extends 3 residues past the end of the read, so its final part is completed from the germline J gene. The chain uses TRBV10-3 and TRBJ1-2; D is perhaps TRBD1 (6 bases). CDR1 and CDR2 from the germline V gene are ENHRY and SYGVKD. This CDR3 contains 14 residues. V gave up 9 bases and J gave up 0 bases, with 14 bases separating them. CDR3 region: CAINDRLANYGYTF. The sequenced CDR3 bases are TGTGCCATTAACGACAGGCTAGCTAACTATGGC.

To note about this clone: The sequence runs out 3 residues before the end of the CDR3; the remainder is reconstructed from the germline J gene. The chain carries TRBV29-1 and TRBJ2-2; TRBD1 is a possible D gene (5 bases). The CDR3 length is 13 residues. CDR1 is SQVTM, CDR2 ANQGSEA, per germline. CDR3 amino acids: CSAVGSGANVLFF. The CDR3 bases that were read are TGCAGCGCCGTTGGCTCTGGGGCCAACGTG.

Of note for this clone: The read halts 3 residues ahead of the CDR3 end, with the missing end drawn from the germline J gene. The rearrangement links TRBV5-1 to TRBJ1-4; TRBD1 might be the D (5 bases). Per the germline V gene, CDR1 is SGHRS and CDR2 is YFSETQ. CDR3 size: 16 residues. V gave up 0 bases and J gave up 3 bases, with 12 bases separating them. CDR3 loop: CASSLGIGGANEKLFF. The DNA read from the CDR3 is TGCGCCAGCAGCTTGGGTATTGGGGGGGCTAATGAAAAA.

CDR3 DNA (partial): TGTGCCAGCAGTTGGAGGGGGGGCGATGAG. Its protein is CASSWRGGDE. The complete CDR3 sequence is CASSWRGGDEQFF. V and J are TRBV6-2 or TRBV6-3 and TRBJ2-1; D possibly corresponds to TRBD2 (7 bases). With the read ending 3 residues before the CDR3 end, the germline J gene is used to fill in that end. Trimming took off 4 bases at V and 8 bases at J, with 12 bases between the two ends. Germline values: CDR1 MNHEY, CDR2 SVGEGT. The CDR3 contains 13 residues.

About this clone itself: The read ends 3 residues before the CDR3 terminus; that terminus is restored from the germline J gene. The chain combines TRBV20-1 with TRBJ1-2, with a tentative D call TRBD1 (6 bases). Looked up from germline, CDR1 is DFQATT and CDR2 is SNEGSKA (reference sequence). The CDR3 consists of 13 residues. CDR3 loop: CSATSGDIYDYTF. The CDR3 DNA, read in part, is TGCAGTGCTACGAGCGGGGACATTTACGAC.

Turning to this clone: The CDR3 end is not reached by the read, which stops 3 residues before it; the germline J gene fills it in. This chain joins TRBV14 and TRBJ1-1; 8 bases map to TRBD1. V trimming: 7 bases; J trimming: 4 bases; junction bases outside the gene matches: 5. Germline V gene data show CDR1 as SGHDN and CDR2 as FVKESK. The CDR3 runs to 13 residues. CDR3 DNA (partial): TGTGCCAGCAAGGGACAGGCCTTCACTGAA. Its translation: CASKGQAFTE. The CDR3, in full, reads CASKGQAFTEAFF.

Remarks on this clone: The read stops 3 residues short of the end of the CDR3; the missing end is completed from the germline J gene. V usage is TRBV18 and J usage is TRBJ1-2; 9 bases fit TRBD1. The CDR3 runs 14 residues. CDR1 and CDR2 from the germline V gene are KGHSH and LQKENI. The CDR3 spells CASSGPGQGGDYTF. CDR3 DNA, as far as it was read: TGTGCCAGCTCGGGGCCGGGACAGGGAGGCGAC.

Worth noting for this clone: The read terminates 3 residues ahead of where the CDR3 ends, so the germline J gene completes it. The V and J genes are TRBV18 and TRBJ1-3; weak D call: TRBD1 (6 bases). Germline V gene lookup returns CDR1 KGHSH and CDR2 LQKENI. There are 16 residues in the CDR3. V was cut by 5 bases and J by 0 bases, with 14 bases left in between. CDR3 amino acids: CASSSLTGSSGNTIYF. Incomplete CDR3 DNA: TGTGCCAGCTCATCCCTGACAGGAAGCTCTGGAAACACC.

In regard to this clone: The CDR3 is cut off 3 residues early in the read; its end comes from the germline J gene. V usage is TRBV11-2 and J usage is TRBJ2-2; 9 positions match TRBD1. The CDR3 runs to 14 residues. Germline V gives CDR1 SGHAT, CDR2 FQNNGV. The CDR3 bases that were read are TGTGCCAGCAGCTCACAGGGGGCACATTCACCG. It codes for CASSSQGAHSP. From start to end, the CDR3 is CASSSQGAHSPLFF.

In regard to this clone: The read is 3 residues too short to cover the CDR3 end, so that end is filled in from the germline J gene. This chain joins TRBV19 and TRBJ2-5; D gene uncertain. Trimming removed 4 bases at V and 0 bases at J, with 3 bases between. CDR1 and CDR2 from the germline V gene are LNHDA and SQIVND (reference sequence). This CDR3 comprises 12 residues. CDR3 residues: CASSTYQETQYF. The CDR3 DNA, read in part, is TGTGCCAGTAGTACCTACCAAGAGACC. The full variable domain, in which reference TRBV19 and TRBJ2-5 provide the parts outside the CDR3, is DGGITQSPKYLFRKEGQNVTLSCEQNLNHDAMYWYRQDPGQGLRLIYYSQIVNDFQKGDIAEGYSVSREKKESFPLTVTSAQKNPTAFYLCASSTYQETQYFGPGTRLLVL.

Turning to this clone: The DNA ends 3 residues before the CDR3 does, and the rest of the CDR3 is filled in from the germline J gene. The chain is built from TRBV18 and TRBJ1-2; 9 nucleotides agree with TRBD1. CDR1 and CDR2 from the germline V gene are KGHSH and LQKENI. The CDR3 covers 13 residues. CDR3 in amino acids: CASSPGQGYDYTF. CDR3 bases read: TGTGCCAGCTCACCGGGACAGGGCTACGAC.

As for this clone: The read halts 3 residues ahead of the CDR3 end, with the missing end drawn from the germline J gene. The gene calls are TRBV2 and TRBJ1-1, with D possibly being TRBD1 (5 bases). The germline V and J ends were trimmed by 1 base and 1 base, with 10 bases remaining between them. CDR3 length equals 15 residues. Germline CDR1 SNHLY, CDR2 FYNNEI. The CDR3 loop reads CASSEEQARNTEAFF. The sequenced CDR3 bases are TGTGCCAGCAGTGAAGAACAGGCGAGGAACACTGAA.

Concerning this clone itself: The read terminates 3 residues ahead of where the CDR3 ends, so the germline J gene completes it. The rearrangement links TRBV27 to TRBJ2-5; TRBD2 agrees at 7 bases. Germline loops: CDR1 MNHEY, CDR2 SMNVEV (reference sequence). The CDR3 totals 17 residues. Trimming took 2 bases from V and 0 from J; bases not matched to a gene: 9. CDR3 sequence reads: CASSLGFWGGHQETQYF. The DNA read from the CDR3 is TGTGCCAGCAGTTTAGGTTTCTGGGGGGGACACCAAGAGACC.

The sequenced CDR3 bases are TGTGCCAGCAGCCAGTGGGGCCAAGAGACA. Amino acids: CASSQWGQET. The CDR3 reads in full as CASSQWGQETAFF. The chain combines TRBV7-2 with TRBJ1-1; the D gene is possibly TRBD1 (5 bases). Coverage ceases 3 residues before the CDR3 finishes, and the germline J gene fills in the end. The CDR3 contains 13 residues. Germline assignment: CDR1 SGHTA and CDR2 FQGNSA.

Of note for this clone: The read terminates 3 residues ahead of where the CDR3 ends, so the germline J gene completes it. The chain couples TRBV29-1 to TRBJ2-7; 12 bases are shared with TRBD2. The V gene's germline CDR1 is SQVTM and CDR2 ANQGSEA. V lost 0 bases, J lost 2 bases, and 2 bases stayed unmatched. The CDR3 has 15 residues. The sequenced part of the CDR3 DNA is TGCAGCGTTGAAGAGGGACTAGCGGGTACCTACGAG. This gives the protein CSVEEGLAGTYE. The CDR3 in its entirety is CSVEEGLAGTYEQYF.

To note about this clone: The CDR3 end lies 3 residues beyond the end of the read and is filled in from the germline J gene. This sample also contains other DNA sequences that code for the same CDR3. This chain connects TRBV7-9 to TRBJ1-5; D not certain. This CDR3 has 14 amino acids. With 1 base removed from V and 4 bases from J, the gap between germline ends came to 8 bases. Germline-derived CDR1 and CDR2 are SEHNR and FQNEAQ (reference sequence). The CDR3 sequence: CASSLVNTNQPQHF. Partial CDR3 DNA: TGTGCCAGCAGCTTAGTAAACACAAATCAGCCC.

In regard to this clone: The DNA ends 3 residues before the CDR3 does, and the rest of the CDR3 is filled in from the germline J gene. Other DNA sequences in the same sample also yield this CDR3. The V gene is TRBV19, the J gene TRBJ1-2; no reliable D call. Trimming took 0 bases from V and 5 from J, leaving 7 bases between them. The length of the CDR3 is 13 residues. Germline CDR1 reads LNHDA; CDR2 reads SQIVND (reference sequence). Partial CDR3 DNA: TGTGCCAGTAGTATAGACAGAGAATATGGC. Amino acid sequence: CASSIDREYG. In full, the CDR3 reads CASSIDREYGYTF.

About this clone: The read stops 3 residues short of the end of the CDR3; the missing end is completed from the germline J gene. This chain joins TRBV7-6 and TRBJ1-2; maybe TRBD1 (5 bases). This CDR3 region has 13 residues. Germline V gene data show CDR1 as SGHVS and CDR2 as FNYEAQ. The sequenced part of the CDR3 DNA is TGTGCCACTAGCGGGGGAAACACAGATACC. Its translation: CATSGGNTDT. The CDR3 in full is CATSGGNTDTYTF. Drawing the rest from reference TRBV7-6 and TRBJ1-2, the complete variable domain is GAGVSQSPRYKVTKRGQDVALRCDPISGHVSLYWYRQALGQGPEFLTYFNYEAQQDKSGLPNDRFSAERPEGSISTLTIQRTEQRDSAMYRCATSGGNTDTYTFGSGTRLTVV.

CDR3 amino acids: CASSFATGRGETQYF. The CDR3 DNA, read in part, is TGTGCCAGCAGTTTCGCGACGGGGAGGGGGGAGACC. This chain uses TRBV12-3 or TRBV12-4 with TRBJ2-5; D possibly corresponds to TRBD2 (7 bases). The sequenced fragment ends 3 residues before the CDR3 boundary, so the rest is inferred from the germline J gene. CDR3 size: 15 residues. V lost 3 bases to trimming and J lost 5 bases, with 16 bases between them.